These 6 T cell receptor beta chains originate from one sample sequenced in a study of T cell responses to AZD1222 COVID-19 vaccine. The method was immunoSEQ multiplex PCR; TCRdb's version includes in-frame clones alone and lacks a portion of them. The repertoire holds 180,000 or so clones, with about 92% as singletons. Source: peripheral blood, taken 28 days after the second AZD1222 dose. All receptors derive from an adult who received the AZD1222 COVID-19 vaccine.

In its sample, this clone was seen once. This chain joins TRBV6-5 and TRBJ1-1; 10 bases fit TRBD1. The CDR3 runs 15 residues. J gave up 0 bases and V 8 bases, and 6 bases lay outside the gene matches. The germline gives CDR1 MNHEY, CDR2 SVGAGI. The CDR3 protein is CASGTGVPLNTEAFF. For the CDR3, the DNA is TGTGCCAGCGGGACAGGGGTCCCCCTGAACACTGAAGCTTTCTTT.

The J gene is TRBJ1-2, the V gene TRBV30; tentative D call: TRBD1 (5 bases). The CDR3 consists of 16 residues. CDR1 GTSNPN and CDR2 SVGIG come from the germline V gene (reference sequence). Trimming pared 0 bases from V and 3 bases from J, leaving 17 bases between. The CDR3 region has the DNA TGTGCCTGGAGTGTATCCCCAGGCAGGGTTTACTATGGCTACACCTTC. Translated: CAWSVSPGRVYYGYTF.

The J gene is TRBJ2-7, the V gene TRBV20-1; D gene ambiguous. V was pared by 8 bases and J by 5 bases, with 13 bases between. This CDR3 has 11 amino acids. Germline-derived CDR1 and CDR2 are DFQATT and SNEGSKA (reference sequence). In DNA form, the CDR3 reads TGCAGTACGATCCTAAACCACGAGCAGTACTTC. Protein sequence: CSTILNHEQYF.

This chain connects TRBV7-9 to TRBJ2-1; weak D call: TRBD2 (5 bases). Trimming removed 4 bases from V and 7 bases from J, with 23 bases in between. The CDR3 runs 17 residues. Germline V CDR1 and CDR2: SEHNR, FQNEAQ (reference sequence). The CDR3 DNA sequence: TGTGCCAGCAGCTCCATGGAGGAGCGTCTGGGCGTGAATGAGCAGTTCTTC. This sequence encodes CASSSMEERLGVNEQFF.

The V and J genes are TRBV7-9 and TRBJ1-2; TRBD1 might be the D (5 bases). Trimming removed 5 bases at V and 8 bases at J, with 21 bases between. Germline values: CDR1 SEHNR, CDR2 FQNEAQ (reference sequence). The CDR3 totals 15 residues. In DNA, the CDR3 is TGTGCCAGCAGCCCTACTTCGGGACTATCGCGGGGCTACACCTTC. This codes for CASSPTSGLSRGYTF. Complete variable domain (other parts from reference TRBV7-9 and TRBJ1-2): DTGVSQNPRHKITKRGQNVTFRCDPISEHNRLYWYRQTLGQGPEFLTYFQNEAQLEKSRLLSDRFSAERPKGSFSTLEIQRTEQGDSAMYLCASSPTSGLSRGYTFGSGTRLTVV.

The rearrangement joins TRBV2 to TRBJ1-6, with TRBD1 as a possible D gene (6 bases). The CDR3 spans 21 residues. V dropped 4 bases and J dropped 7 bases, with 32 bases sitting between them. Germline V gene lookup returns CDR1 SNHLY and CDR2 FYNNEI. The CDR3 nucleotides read TGTGCCAGCAGTGTGCCTCCCTGGGGGCTGCCAGGCTTTACCTCGAATTCACCCCTCCACTTT. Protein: CASSVPPWGLPGFTSNSPLHF.